This T cell receptor (beta chain) comes out of a study of Tregs in tolerant kidney transplant recipients (dated by TCRdb to the late 2010s). Regarding the complete study: Before combined kidney and bone marrow transplantation, this study identified donor-specific regulatory T cells using TCRbeta sequencing and then followed those same cells after transplant. Summary of the overall study and its limitations: For some patients, the PCR primers changed as time went on, which meant samples from those patients could not be compared with one another at the nucleotide level. Although technical replication error seemed to be minimal, the question of biological reproducibility was not addressed directly. Because only a small number of patients were included, the study had limitations, and the results will need to be validated in larger populations as well as under other immunosuppression protocols. Donor-specific Treg expansion was found to exceed global Treg expansion in tolerant patients, suggesting antigen-driven rather than nonspecific expansion. Expanding Tregs with activated donor B cells appeared to identify the most biologically relevant and donor-specific TCRbeta repertoire.

As encoded in the germline V gene, CDR1 is ENHRY while CDR2 is SYGVKD. There are 17 amino acids in the CDR3, from cysteine to phenylalanine inclusive. The CDR3 was read in part: 42 bases, with the frame set at base 1. Trimmed from V: 3 bases; trimmed from J: 5 bases; junction bases lacking a gene match: 13. For TCRbeta CDR3 sequencing, genomic DNA from the sorted cells was extracted using the QIAGEN DNeasy Blood and Tissue Kit. High-throughput TCRbeta CDR3 sequencing, which included PCR amplification with bias correction and internal controls, was done commercially through immunoSEQ. The study's processing was this. Unique productive TCRbeta sequences were defined by CDR3 nucleotide sequence when primers matched and otherwise by CDR3 amino acid sequence together with Vbeta and Jbeta genes. As a correction for sorting error, sequences shared between sorted populations at a frequency ratio of 2:1 or less were discarded, and the remaining shared sequences were assigned to the higher population. A sequence counted as donor-reactive if, in CFSE-low cells, the sequence had a frequency of at least 0.01% and was expanded at least 5-fold compared with unstimulated cells. Jensen-Shannon divergence, calculated on the top 100 TCRbeta sequences ranked by frequency, was used to quantify repertoire divergence. For any sample with multiple sequencing runs, sorting error was corrected in each run separately before the runs were pooled. TCRdb took this table from immuneACCESS and kept in-frame rearrangements with V and J called. Such tables lack part of the clones; where checked against another copy, unresolved V genes explain under half of the gap, and the rest is unexplained. V and J calls plus clone size are reproduced from that table; the DNA served to infer D and trimming. The sample's own table lists 5,300 or so clones. The ten largest clonotypes hold about 6.6% of the sample.

Transplants used related donors with nonmyeloablative bone marrow transplantation; mixed chimerism was transient in the human trials. Thawed PBMCs were FACS-sorted into unstimulated Tregs (CD4+CD25+CD127-), CD4+ non-Tregs (CD4+CD25-), CD4 cells and CD8 cells. The patients were a few recipients of combined kidney and bone marrow transplants from the ITN036ST trial, and samples were available only from these trial subjects. Healthy control blood was processed by Ficoll density gradient to PBMCs and cryopreserved; patient PBMCs were collected before and after transplant. Details on this clone: The antigen it recognizes is unknown. The CDR3 goes on 3 residues after the read ends, and that part is filled in from the germline J gene.

The rearrangement combines TRBV10-3 with TRBJ2-5; TRBD2 lines up with 9 middle nucleotides. This clonotype was obtained from a human patient who received a combined kidney and bone marrow transplant. It is possible that, after a transplant, some T cells come from the graft donor. Sequenced material: CD4+ T cells from blood (PBMCs), taken about 15 months after the transplant. Here the CDR3 is given as CAISDPSWSGGRETQYF. Incomplete CDR3 DNA: TGTGCCATCAGTGATCCTTCGTGGAGCGGGGGGCGGGAGACC.